Below are 9 T cell receptor beta chains sequenced from a single sample in a study of CD8+ T cells in alopecia areata. RNA was extracted and reverse transcribed into cDNA as the sequencing template. Sequencing was performed with immunoSEQ multiplex PCR; in TCRdb, only in-frame clones are kept and a portion is missing. The profile shows about 110,000 clones, 50% to 70% of them singletons. Sample: NKG2D-low CD8+ T cells sorted from blood. The receptors shown here come from a human donor with alopecia areata.

V usage is TRBV29-1 and J usage is TRBJ2-1; D is unresolved. The germline V gene has CDR1 SQVTM and CDR2 ANQGSEA. The CDR3 has 15 residues. Trimming left V 8 bases short and J 0 bases short, with 17 bases between. Here the CDR3 reads CSFVDPLHSYNEQFF. For the CDR3, the DNA is TGCAGCTTTGTCGATCCACTCCACTCCTACAATGAGCAGTTCTTC.

J is TRBJ2-3 and V is TRBV28; TRBD1 agrees at 7 bases. The CDR3 totals 16 residues. Unmatched junction bases numbered 7, after V lost 2 bases and J lost 2 bases. Germline V gene sequence: CDR1 MDHEN, CDR2 SYDVKM. In DNA, the CDR3 is TGTGCCAGCAGTTTAGGACCTGACAGGGACACAGATACGCAGTATTTT. Protein sequence: CASSLGPDRDTDTQYF.

This chain uses TRBV27 with TRBJ2-1, with D hard to call. Germline lookup yields CDR1 MNHEY and CDR2 SMNVEV (reference sequence). This CDR3 has 13 amino acids. V gave up 2 bases and J gave up 6 bases, with 8 bases separating them. CDR3 in DNA: TGTGCCAGCAGTTTAAGTGTAATCAATGAGCAGTTCTTC. Translation gives CASSLSVINEQFF.

This clone was observed a few times. The chain's CDR3 is CASSRGTRSGNTIYF. CDR3 nucleotides: TGCGCCAGCAGTCGTGGGACAAGATCTGGAAACACCATATATTTT. The rearrangement joins TRBV23-1 to TRBJ1-3; tentatively, D is TRBD1 (6 bases). TRBV23-1 belongs to the ORF category, with a function that is uncertain. Trimming removed 4 bases from V and 1 base from J, with 11 bases in between. The CDR3 extends over 15 amino acids.

The chain carries TRBV28 and TRBJ2-5; TRBD1 might be the D (6 bases). The CDR3 covers 16 residues. V was trimmed by 2 bases and J by 1 base, leaving 14 bases between them. Germline-derived CDR1 and CDR2 are MDHEN and SYDVKM. The CDR3 spells CASSLPAGTSQETQYF. The CDR3 DNA reads TGTGCCAGCAGTTTACCCGCCGGGACAAGCCAAGAGACCCAGTACTTC.

V and J are TRBV29-1 and TRBJ2-6; 10 bases map to TRBD1. Germline V CDR1 and CDR2: SQVTM, ANQGSEA. J lost 3 bases, V lost 4 bases, and 12 bases had no gene match. This CDR3 spans 18 amino acids. The CDR3: CSVVYGTGEAGGANVLTF. Here the CDR3 DNA reads TGCAGCGTTGTATACGGGACAGGGGAGGCTGGTGGGGCCAACGTCCTGACTTTC.

This chain connects TRBV11-2 to TRBJ2-7; D unclear. This CDR3 spans 12 amino acids. V dropped 3 bases and J dropped 6 bases, with 9 bases sitting between them. Germline values: CDR1 SGHAT, CDR2 FQNNGV. This chain's CDR3 is CASSFRFPEQYF. The CDR3 DNA reads as TGTGCCAGCAGCTTCCGCTTCCCCGAGCAGTACTTC.

V gene TRBV29-1 combines with J gene TRBJ1-1; D is uncertain. The V gene's germline CDR1 is SQVTM and CDR2 ANQGSEA. CDR3 length: 14 residues. Trimming shortened V by 1 base and J by 6 bases, and 15 bases separated the two germline ends. The CDR3 nucleotides are TGCAGCGTTGAAGGATTCAGGTCCAAGCCTGAAGCTTTCTTT. Its translation: CSVEGFRSKPEAFF. The entire variable domain, with the rest obtained from reference TRBV29-1 and TRBJ1-1, is as follows: SAVISQKPSRDICQRGTSLTIQCQVDSQVTMMFWYRQQPGQSLTLIATANQGSEATYESGFVIDKFPISRPNLTFSTLTVSNMSPEDSSIYLCSVEGFRSKPEAFFGQGTRLTVV.

CDR3 sequence (DNA): TGCAGCGGGCGTAGGGGTGAAAAACTGTTTTTT. It encodes CSGRRGEKLFF. The J gene is TRBJ1-4, the V gene TRBV29-1, with D perhaps matching TRBD1 (5 bases). The CDR3 sequence is 11 residues long. V lost 7 bases, J lost 7 bases, and 10 bases lay in between. Germline V gene sequence: CDR1 SQVTM, CDR2 ANQGSEA.